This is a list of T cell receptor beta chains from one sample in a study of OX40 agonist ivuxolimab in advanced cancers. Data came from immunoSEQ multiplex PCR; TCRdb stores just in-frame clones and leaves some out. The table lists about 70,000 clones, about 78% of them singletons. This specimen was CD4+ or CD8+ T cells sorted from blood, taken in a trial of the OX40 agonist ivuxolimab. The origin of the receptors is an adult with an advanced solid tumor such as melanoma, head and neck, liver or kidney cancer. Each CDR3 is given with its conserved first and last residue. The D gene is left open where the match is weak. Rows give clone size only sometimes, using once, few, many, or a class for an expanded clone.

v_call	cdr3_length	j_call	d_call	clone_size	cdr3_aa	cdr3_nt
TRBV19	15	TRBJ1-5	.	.	CASSIGGGSNQPQHF	TGTGCCAGTAGTATAGGGGGTGGGAGCAATCAGCCCCAGCATTTT
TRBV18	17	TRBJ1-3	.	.	CASSPTSAVSSGNTIYF	TGTGCCAGCTCACCAACCTCGGCAGTGAGCTCTGGAAACACCATATATTTT
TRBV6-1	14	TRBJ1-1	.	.	CASSFYVPNTEAFF	TGTGCCAGCAGTTTTTACGTCCCGAACACTGAAGCTTTCTTT
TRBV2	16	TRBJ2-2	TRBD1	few	CASKQGASAYTGELFF	TGTGCCAGCAAACAGGGGGCTAGCGCCTACACCGGGGAGCTGTTTTTT
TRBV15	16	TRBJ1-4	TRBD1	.	CATSTDRGLEYEKLFF	TGTGCCACCAGCACAGACAGGGGGCTTGAATATGAAAAACTGTTTTTT
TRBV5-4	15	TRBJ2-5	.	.	CASSRGSIAQETQYF	TGTGCCAGCAGCCGAGGGTCAATTGCTCAAGAGACCCAGTACTTC
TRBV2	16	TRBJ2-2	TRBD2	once	CASSATSGTGTGELFF	TGTGCCAGCAGTGCAACTAGCGGGACGGGGACCGGGGAGCTGTTTTTT
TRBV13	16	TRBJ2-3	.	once	CASSWDFSGSTDTQYF	TGTGCCAGCAGCTGGGACTTTAGCGGTAGCACAGATACGCAGTATTTT
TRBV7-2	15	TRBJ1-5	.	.	CASSLSHSSNQPQHF	TGTGCCAGCAGCTTGAGCCACTCGAGCAATCAGCCCCAGCATTTT
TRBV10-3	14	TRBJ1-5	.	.	CATTGGAGNQPQHF	TGTGCCACCACCGGGGGGGCGGGCAATCAGCCCCAGCATTTT
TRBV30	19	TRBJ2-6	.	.	CAWSVGLATSLSGANVLTF	TGTGCCTGGAGTGTAGGATTAGCGACCAGCCTCTCTGGGGCCAACGTCCTGACTTTC
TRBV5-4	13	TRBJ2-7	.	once	CASSLGPPDEQYF	TGTGCCAGCAGCTTGGGGCCTCCCGACGAGCAGTACTTC
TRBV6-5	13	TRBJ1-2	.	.	CASSRTANYGYTF	TGTGCCAGCAGCCGGACGGCAAACTATGGCTACACCTTC
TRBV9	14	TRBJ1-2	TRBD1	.	CASSASSDRVGYTF	TGTGCCAGCAGCGCCTCCTCCGACAGGGTAGGCTACACCTTC
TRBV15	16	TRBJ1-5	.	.	CATSREQLGSNQPQHF	TGTGCCACCAGCAGAGAGCAACTGGGCAGCAATCAGCCCCAGCATTTT
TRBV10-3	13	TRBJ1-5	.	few	CAISESPDQPQHF	TGTGCCATCAGTGAGTCCCCAGATCAGCCCCAGCATTTT
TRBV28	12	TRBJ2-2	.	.	CASSLNTGELFF	TGTGCCAGCAGTTTAAACACCGGGGAGCTGTTTTTT
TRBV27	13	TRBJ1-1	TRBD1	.	CASSPQGDTEAFF	TGTGCCAGCAGTCCACAGGGGGACACTGAAGCTTTCTTT
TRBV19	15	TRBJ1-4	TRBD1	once	CASHTTGTGNEKLFF	TGTGCCAGTCATACCACCGGGACAGGGAATGAAAAACTGTTTTTT
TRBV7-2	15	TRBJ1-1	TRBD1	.	CASSHPLGQGVEAFF	TGTGCCAGCAGCCACCCATTGGGACAGGGGGTTGAAGCTTTCTTT
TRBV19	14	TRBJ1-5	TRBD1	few	CASSPRQGNQPQHF	TGTGCCAGTAGTCCTCGACAGGGGAATCAGCCCCAGCATTTT
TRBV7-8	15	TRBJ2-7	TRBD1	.	CASSPRDRGLNEQYF	TGTGCCAGCAGCCCCCGGGACAGGGGGTTGAACGAGCAGTACTTC
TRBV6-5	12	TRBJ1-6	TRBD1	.	CASSDRETPLHF	TGTGCCAGCAGTGACAGGGAAACGCCCCTCCACTTT
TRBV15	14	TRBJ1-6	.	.	CATSRENHNSPLHF	TGTGCCACCAGCAGAGAAAACCACAATTCACCCCTCCACTTT
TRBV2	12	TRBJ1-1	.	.	CASSQTNTEAFF	TGTGCCAGCAGTCAGACAAACACTGAAGCTTTCTTT
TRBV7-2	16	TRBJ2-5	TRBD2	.	CASSFGAGGQYGTQYF	TGTGCCAGCAGCTTCGGAGCGGGGGGGCAGTACGGGACCCAGTACTTC
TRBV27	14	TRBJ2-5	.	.	CASSSGQLRETQYF	TGTGCCAGCAGTTCCGGACAGTTAAGAGAGACCCAGTACTTC
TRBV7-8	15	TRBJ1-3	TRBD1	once	CASSSGQGSGNTIYF	TGTGCCAGCAGCTCGGGACAGGGGTCTGGAAACACCATATATTTT
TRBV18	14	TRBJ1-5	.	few	CASSPGLGTQPQHF	TGTGCCAGCTCACCGGGACTGGGTACCCAGCCCCAGCATTTT
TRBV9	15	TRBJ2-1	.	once	CASSVRAWEYNEQFF	TGTGCCAGCAGCGTAAGAGCGTGGGAATACAATGAGCAGTTCTTC
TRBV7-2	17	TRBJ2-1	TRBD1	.	CASRRQGEASSYNEQFF	TGTGCCAGCCGCCGACAGGGCGAGGCTAGCTCCTACAATGAGCAGTTCTTC
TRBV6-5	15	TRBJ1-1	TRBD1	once	CASRKTGGWDTEAFF	TGTGCCAGCAGGAAGACAGGGGGCTGGGACACTGAAGCTTTCTTT
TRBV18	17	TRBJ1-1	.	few	CASSPSPPRALNTEAFF	TGTGCCAGCTCACCGTCACCCCCCCGGGCCTTGAACACTGAAGCTTTCTTT
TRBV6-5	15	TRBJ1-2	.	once	CASSMGRGEDYGYTF	TGTGCCAGCAGCATGGGTAGGGGCGAAGACTATGGCTACACCTTC
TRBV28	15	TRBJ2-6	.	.	CASSFLRAGANVLTF	TGTGCCAGCAGTTTCTTGCGGGCTGGGGCCAACGTCCTGACTTTC
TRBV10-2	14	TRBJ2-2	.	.	CASSPGQRAGELFF	TGCGCCAGCAGCCCGGGACAAAGGGCCGGGGAGCTGTTTTTT
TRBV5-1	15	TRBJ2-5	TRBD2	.	CASSTGGIRGETQYF	TGCGCCAGCAGCACGGGAGGCATCCGAGGGGAGACCCAGTACTTC
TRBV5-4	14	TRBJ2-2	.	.	CASSLAVGTGELFF	TGTGCCAGCAGCTTGGCCGTAGGGACCGGGGAGCTGTTTTTT
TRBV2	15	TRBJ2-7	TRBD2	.	CASKVTGTSGGEQYF	TGTGCCAGCAAAGTTACCGGGACTAGCGGGGGAGAGCAGTACTTC
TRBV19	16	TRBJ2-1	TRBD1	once	CASSIPGTGGRNEQFF	TGTGCCAGTAGTATTCCAGGGACAGGGGGCAGGAATGAGCAGTTCTTC
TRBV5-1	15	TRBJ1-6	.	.	CASSLAGAGNSPLHF	TGCGCCAGCAGCTTGGCAGGGGCAGGGAATTCACCCCTCCACTTT
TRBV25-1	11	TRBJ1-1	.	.	CASRGGRIAFF	TGTGCCAGCAGGGGGGGACGGATAGCTTTCTTT
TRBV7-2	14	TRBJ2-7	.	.	CASSTSASTYEQYF	TGTGCCAGCAGCACCTCTGCGAGTACCTACGAGCAGTACTTC
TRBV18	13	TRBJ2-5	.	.	CASSPPPGETQYF	TGTGCCAGCTCACCACCCCCGGGAGAGACCCAGTACTTC
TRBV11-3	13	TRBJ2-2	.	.	CASSLVRAGELFF	TGTGCCAGCAGCTTGGTTCGGGCCGGGGAGCTGTTTTTT
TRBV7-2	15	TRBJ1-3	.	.	CASSKNGGSGNTIYF	TGTGCCAGCAGCAAAAATGGGGGATCTGGAAACACCATATATTTT
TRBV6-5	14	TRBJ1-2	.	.	CASAPGTRRYGYTF	TGTGCCAGCGCGCCTGGGACTCGAAGGTATGGCTACACCTTC
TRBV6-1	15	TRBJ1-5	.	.	CASSEGVLGNQPQHF	TGTGCCAGCAGTGAAGGGGTTCTAGGCAATCAGCCCCAGCATTTT
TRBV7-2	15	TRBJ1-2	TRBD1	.	CASSLPGQGNYGYTF	TGTGCCAGCAGCTTACCGGGACAGGGGAACTATGGCTACACCTTC
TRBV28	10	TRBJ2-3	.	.	CASLRGTQYF	TGTGCCAGCCTCAGGGGTACGCAGTATTTT
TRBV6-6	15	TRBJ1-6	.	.	CASSYGSSYNSPLHF	TGTGCCAGCAGTTACGGGAGCTCCTATAATTCACCCCTCCACTTT
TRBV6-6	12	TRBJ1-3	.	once	CASKYRVDTIYF	TGTGCCAGCAAATACCGAGTGGACACCATATATTTT
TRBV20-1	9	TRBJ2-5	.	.	CRWGETQYF	TGCAGATGGGGGGAGACCCAGTACTTC
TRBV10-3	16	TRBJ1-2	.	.	CAISLQSPGGNYGYTF	TGTGCCATCAGTCTCCAGTCGCCCGGGGGGAACTATGGCTACACCTTC
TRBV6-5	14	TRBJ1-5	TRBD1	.	CASTPRQGWQPQHF	TGTGCCAGCACGCCCCGACAGGGTTGGCAGCCCCAGCATTTT
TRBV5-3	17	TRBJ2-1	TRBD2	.	CARSFRGLAGGGVEQFF	TGTGCCAGAAGCTTTCGAGGGTTAGCGGGAGGGGGCGTTGAGCAGTTCTTC
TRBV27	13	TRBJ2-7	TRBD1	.	CASSLRTGGEQYF	TGTGCCAGCAGTTTACGTACAGGGGGCGAGCAGTACTTC